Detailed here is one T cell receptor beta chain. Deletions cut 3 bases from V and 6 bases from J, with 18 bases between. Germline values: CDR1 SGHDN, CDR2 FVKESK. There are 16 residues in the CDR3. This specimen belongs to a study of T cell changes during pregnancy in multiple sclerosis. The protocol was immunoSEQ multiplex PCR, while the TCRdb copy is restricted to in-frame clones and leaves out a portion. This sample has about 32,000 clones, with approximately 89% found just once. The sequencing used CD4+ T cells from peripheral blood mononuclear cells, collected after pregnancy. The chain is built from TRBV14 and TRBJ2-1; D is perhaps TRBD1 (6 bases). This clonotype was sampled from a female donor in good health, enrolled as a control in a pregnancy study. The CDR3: CASSHSGQATGNEQFF. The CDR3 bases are TGTGCCAGCAGCCACTCGGGACAAGCGACTGGCAATGAGCAGTTCTTC. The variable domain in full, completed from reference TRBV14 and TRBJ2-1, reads EAGVTQFPSHSVIEKGQTVTLRCDPISGHDNLYWYRRVMGKEIKFLLHFVKESKQDESGMPNNRFLAERTGGTYSTLKVQPAELEDSGVYFCASSHSGQATGNEQFFGPGTRLTVL.